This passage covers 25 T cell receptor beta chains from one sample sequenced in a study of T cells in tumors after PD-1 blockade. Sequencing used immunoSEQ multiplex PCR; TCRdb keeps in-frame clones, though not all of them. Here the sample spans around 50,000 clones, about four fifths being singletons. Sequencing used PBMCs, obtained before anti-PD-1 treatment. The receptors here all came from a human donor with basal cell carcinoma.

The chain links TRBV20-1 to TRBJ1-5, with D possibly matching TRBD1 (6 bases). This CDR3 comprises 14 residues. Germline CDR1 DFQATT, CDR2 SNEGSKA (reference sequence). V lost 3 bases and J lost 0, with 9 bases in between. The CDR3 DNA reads TGCAGTGCTAGTAACAGGGCTAGCAATCAGCCCCAGCATTTT. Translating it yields CSASNRASNQPQHF.

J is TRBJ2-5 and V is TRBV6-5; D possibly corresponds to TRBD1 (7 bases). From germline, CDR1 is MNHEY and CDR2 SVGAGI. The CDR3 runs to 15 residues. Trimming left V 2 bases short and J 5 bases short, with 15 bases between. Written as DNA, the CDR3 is TGTGCCAGCAGTTACCAGACAGGGAGGTGGGAGACCCAGTACTTC. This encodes CASSYQTGRWETQYF.

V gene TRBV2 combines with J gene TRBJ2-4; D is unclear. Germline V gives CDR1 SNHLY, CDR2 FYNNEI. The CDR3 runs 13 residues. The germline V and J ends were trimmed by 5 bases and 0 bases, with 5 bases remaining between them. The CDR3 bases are TGTGCCAGCAGTAAGGGAGCCAAAAACATTCAGTACTTC. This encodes CASSKGAKNIQYF.

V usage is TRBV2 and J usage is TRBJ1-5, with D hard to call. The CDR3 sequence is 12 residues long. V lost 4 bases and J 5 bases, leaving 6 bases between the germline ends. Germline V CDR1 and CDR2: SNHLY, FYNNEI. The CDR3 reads CASSAGDQPQHF. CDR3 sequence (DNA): TGTGCCAGCAGTGCCGGGGATCAGCCCCAGCATTTT.

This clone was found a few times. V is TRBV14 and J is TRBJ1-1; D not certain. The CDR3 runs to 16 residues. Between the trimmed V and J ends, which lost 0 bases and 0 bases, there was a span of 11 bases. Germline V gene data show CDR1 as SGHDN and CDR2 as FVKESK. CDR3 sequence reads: CASSQDRGRVNTEAFF. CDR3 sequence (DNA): TGTGCCAGCAGCCAAGATCGGGGTCGGGTGAACACTGAAGCTTTCTTT.

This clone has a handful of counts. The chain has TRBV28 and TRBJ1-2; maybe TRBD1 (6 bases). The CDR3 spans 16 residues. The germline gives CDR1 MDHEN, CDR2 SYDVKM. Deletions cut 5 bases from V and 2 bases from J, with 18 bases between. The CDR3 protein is CASSPWVQGHNYGYTF. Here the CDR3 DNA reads TGTGCCAGCAGTCCCTGGGTACAGGGACACAACTATGGCTACACCTTC.

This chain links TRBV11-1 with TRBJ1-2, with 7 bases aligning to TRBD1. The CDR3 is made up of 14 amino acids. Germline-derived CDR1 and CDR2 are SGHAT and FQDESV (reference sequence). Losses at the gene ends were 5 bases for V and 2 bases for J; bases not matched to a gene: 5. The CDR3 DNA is TGTGCCAGCAGCCCCCTCAGGGGGAACTATGGCTACACCTTC. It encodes CASSPLRGNYGYTF.

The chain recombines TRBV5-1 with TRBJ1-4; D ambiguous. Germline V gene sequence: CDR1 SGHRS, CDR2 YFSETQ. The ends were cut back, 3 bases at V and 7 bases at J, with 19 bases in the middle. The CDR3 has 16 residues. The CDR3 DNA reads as TGCGCCAGCAGCTGGTCACCGATCCGCCCTGGTGAAAAACTGTTTTTT. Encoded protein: CASSWSPIRPGEKLFF.

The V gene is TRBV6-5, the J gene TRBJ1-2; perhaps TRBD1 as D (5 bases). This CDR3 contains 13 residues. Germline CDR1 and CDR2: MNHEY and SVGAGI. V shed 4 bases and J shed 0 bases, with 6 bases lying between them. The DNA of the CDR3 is TGTGCCAGCAGTTGGGACGCTAACTATGGCTACACCTTC. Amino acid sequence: CASSWDANYGYTF.

The CDR3 here is CASSHSYNEQFF. Here the CDR3 DNA reads TGTGCCAGCAGCCACTCCTACAATGAGCAGTTCTTC. This chain joins TRBV3-1 (or the pseudogene TRBV3-2) and TRBJ2-1; D is ambiguous. This CDR3 region has 12 residues. V lost 3 bases and J 0 bases, leaving 0 bases between the germline ends. Germline V lookup: CDR1 LGHDT, CDR2 YNNKEL (reference sequence).

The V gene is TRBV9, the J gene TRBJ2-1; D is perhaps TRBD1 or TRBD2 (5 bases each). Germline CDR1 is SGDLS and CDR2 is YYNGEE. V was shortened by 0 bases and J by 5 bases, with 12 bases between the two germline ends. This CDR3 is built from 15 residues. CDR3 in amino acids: CASSVGRQGHNEQFF. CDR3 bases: TGTGCCAGCAGCGTAGGGAGGCAGGGACACAATGAGCAGTTCTTC.

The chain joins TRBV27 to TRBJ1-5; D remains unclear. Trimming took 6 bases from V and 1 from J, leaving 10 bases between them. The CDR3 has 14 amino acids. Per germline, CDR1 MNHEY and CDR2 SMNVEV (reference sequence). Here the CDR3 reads CASSPGGSNQPQHF. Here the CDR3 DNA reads TGTGCCAGCAGCCCGGGAGGGAGCAATCAGCCCCAGCATTTT.

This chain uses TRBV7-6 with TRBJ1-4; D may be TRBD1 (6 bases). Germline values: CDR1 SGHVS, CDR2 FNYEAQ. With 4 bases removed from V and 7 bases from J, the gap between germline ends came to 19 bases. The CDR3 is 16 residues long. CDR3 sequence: CASSSASPGVGEKLFF. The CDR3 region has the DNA TGTGCCAGCAGCTCCGCAAGCCCAGGGGTCGGTGAAAAACTGTTTTTT.

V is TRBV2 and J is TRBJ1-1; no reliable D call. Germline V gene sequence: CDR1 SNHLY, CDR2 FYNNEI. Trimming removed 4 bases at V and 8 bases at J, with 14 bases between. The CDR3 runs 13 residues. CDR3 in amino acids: CASSVLPSREAFF. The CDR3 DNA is TGTGCCAGCAGTGTGCTCCCGTCCCGGGAAGCTTTCTTT.

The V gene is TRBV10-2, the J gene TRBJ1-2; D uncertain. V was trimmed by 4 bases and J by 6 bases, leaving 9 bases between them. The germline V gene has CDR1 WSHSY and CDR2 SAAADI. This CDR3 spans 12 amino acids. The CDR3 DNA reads TGCGCCAGCAGTGCGGGGAACCATGGCTACACCTTC. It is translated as CASSAGNHGYTF.

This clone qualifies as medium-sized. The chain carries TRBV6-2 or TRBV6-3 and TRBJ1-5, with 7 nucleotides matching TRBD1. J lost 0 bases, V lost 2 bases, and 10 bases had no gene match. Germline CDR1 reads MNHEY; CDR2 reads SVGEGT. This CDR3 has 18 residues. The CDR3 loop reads CASSYNPGGPYSNQPQHF. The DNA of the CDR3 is TGTGCCAGCAGTTACAATCCAGGGGGACCCTATAGCAATCAGCCCCAGCATTTT.

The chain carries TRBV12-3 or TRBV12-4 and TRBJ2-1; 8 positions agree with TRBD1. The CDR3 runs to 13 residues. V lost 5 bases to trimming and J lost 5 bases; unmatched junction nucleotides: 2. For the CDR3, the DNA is TGTGCCAGCAGTGGGGACAGGAACAATGAGCAGTTCTTC. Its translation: CASSGDRNNEQFF.

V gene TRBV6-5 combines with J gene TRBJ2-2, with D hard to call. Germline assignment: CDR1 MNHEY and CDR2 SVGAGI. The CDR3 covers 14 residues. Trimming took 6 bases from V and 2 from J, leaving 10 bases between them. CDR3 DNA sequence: TGTGCCAGCAGCCTAACAGCTAACACCGGGGAGCTGTTTTTT. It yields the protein CASSLTANTGELFF.

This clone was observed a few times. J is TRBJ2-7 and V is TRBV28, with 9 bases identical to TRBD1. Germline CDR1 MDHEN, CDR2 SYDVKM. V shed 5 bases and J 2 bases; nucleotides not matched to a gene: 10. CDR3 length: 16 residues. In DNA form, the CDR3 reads TGTGCCAGCAGTACGCCGGGACAGGGCAAACCCTACGAGCAGTACTTC. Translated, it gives CASSTPGQGKPYEQYF.

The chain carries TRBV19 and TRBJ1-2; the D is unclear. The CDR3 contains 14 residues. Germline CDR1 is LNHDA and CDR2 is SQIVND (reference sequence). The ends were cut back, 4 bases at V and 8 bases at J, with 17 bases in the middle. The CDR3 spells CASSTQADPGGYTF. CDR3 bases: TGTGCCAGTAGTACCCAAGCGGATCCTGGGGGCTACACCTTC.

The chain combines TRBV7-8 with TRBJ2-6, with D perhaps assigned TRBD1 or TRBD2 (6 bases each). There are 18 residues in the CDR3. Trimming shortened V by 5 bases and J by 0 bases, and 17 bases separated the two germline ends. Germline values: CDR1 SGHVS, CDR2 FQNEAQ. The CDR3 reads CASSPQGLDLSGANVLTF. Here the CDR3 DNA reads TGTGCCAGCAGCCCACAGGGACTCGACCTCTCTGGGGCCAACGTCCTGACTTTC.

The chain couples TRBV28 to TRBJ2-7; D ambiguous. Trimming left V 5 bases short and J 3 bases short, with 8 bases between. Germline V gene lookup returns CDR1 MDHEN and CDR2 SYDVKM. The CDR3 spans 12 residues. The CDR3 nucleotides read TGTGCCAGCAGTCCCCCCCGCTACGAGCAGTACTTC. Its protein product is CASSPPRYEQYF.

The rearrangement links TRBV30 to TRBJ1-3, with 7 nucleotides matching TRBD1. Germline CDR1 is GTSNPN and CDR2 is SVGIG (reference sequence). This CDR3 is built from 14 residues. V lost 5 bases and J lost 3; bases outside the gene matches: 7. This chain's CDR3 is CAWARDRGGNTIYF. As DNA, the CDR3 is TGTGCCTGGGCCCGGGACAGAGGTGGAAACACCATATATTTT.

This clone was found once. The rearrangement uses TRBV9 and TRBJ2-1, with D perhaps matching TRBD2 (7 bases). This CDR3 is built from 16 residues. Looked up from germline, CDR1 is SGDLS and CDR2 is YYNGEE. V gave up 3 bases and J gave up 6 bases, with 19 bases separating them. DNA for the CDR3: TGTGCCAGCAGCGCTGGGGGGGGGACACTACTCAATGAGCAGTTCTTC. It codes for CASSAGGGTLLNEQFF.

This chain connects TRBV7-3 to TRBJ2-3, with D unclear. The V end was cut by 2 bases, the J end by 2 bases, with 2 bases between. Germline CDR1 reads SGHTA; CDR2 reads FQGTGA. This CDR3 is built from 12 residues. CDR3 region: CASSLPTDTQYF. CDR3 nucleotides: TGTGCCAGCAGCTTACCCACAGATACGCAGTATTTT.